A selection of T cell receptor beta chains follows, all from one sample in a study of cytomegalovirus exposure and HLA in healthy donors. TCRdb keeps only in-frame clones here, not all; method: immunoSEQ multiplex PCR. Altogether 100,000 to 150,000 clones are present, 81% being singletons, with the ten largest covering 0.7%. The sequenced material came from PBMCs. The source of these receptors is a man between 18 and 35 years old in good health and CMV-seronegative. CDR3s include the opening cysteine and the closing phenylalanine or tryptophan. The D gene is left open where the match is weak. Not all rows give a size; the values are once, few, many and, for expanded clones, a class.

clone_size j_call v_call d_call cdr3_length cdr3_nt cdr3_aa
. TRBJ2-1 TRBV5-6 . 11 TGTGCCAGCAGCTTGCGCGGAGGGCAGTTCTTC CASSLRGGQFF
few TRBJ2-1 TRBV11-2 TRBD2 14 TGTGCCAGCAGCTGGGCTAGCGGTAGCAATGAGCAGTTCTTC CASSWASGSNEQFF
. TRBJ2-5 TRBV6-6 TRBD2 16 TGTGCCAGCAGTTTACTAGCGGGGGAACCTCGGGAGACCCAGTACTTC CASSLLAGEPRETQYF
. TRBJ1-2 TRBV30 TRBD1 13 TGTGCCTGGAGTGTACTGTCAGGGGGCGGCTACACCTTC CAWSVLSGGGYTF
. TRBJ1-6 TRBV15 TRBD1 18 TGTGCCACCAGCAGAGATAAACCGACAGGGTTAGGGCCTTCACCCCTCCACTTT CATSRDKPTGLGPSPLHF
. TRBJ1-5 TRBV4-3 . 15 TGCGCCAGCAGCCAAGATGCGCGGCATAGGCAGCCCCAGCATTTT CASSQDARHRQPQHF
. TRBJ2-1 TRBV4-3 . 17 TGCGCCAGCAGCTTTCGTCTACAGGGAGAACCCCACAATGAGCAGTTCTTC CASSFRLQGEPHNEQFF
. TRBJ2-3 TRBV6-5 TRBD2 15 TGTGCCAGCAGTACTCGGGGGGGCAGCACAGATACGCAGTATTTT CASSTRGGSTDTQYF
. TRBJ1-4 TRBV7-9 TRBD1 15 TGTGCCAGCAGCTTAGTAGGACAGGGGAATGAAAAACTGTTTTTT CASSLVGQGNEKLFF
. TRBJ2-3 TRBV7-2 . 13 TGTGCCAGCAGCCTTCAGTCCGCAGATACGCAGTATTTT CASSLQSADTQYF
few TRBJ2-5 TRBV5-1 . 14 TGCGCCAGCAGCCCCGGGACTGGGCAAGAGACCCAGTACTTC CASSPGTGQETQYF
. TRBJ1-2 TRBV19 TRBD1 14 TGTGCCAGTAGTCTCGGGGACAGGGGAGTTGGCTACACCTTC CASSLGDRGVGYTF
. TRBJ2-7 TRBV9 . 16 TGTGCCAGCAGCGTAGGTGAGGGAAGAAGCTCCTACGAGCAGTACTTC CASSVGEGRSSYEQYF
. TRBJ1-1 TRBV9 . 14 TGTGCCAGCAGCGTAGAATCCACTAACACTGAAGCTTTCTTT CASSVESTNTEAFF
. TRBJ1-1 TRBV7-3 TRBD1 14 TGTGCCAGCAGTCAACAGGGGTTGGGCACTGAAGCTTTCTTT CASSQQGLGTEAFF
. TRBJ1-1 TRBV18 TRBD1 14 TGTGCCAGCTCCCGCCCAGGGGGCATCAATGAAGCTTTCTTT CASSRPGGINEAFF
. TRBJ2-3 TRBV18 TRBD1 16 TGTGCCAGCTCACCATTTCAGGGGGAAAACACAGATACGCAGTATTTT CASSPFQGENTDTQYF
. TRBJ1-5 TRBV19 . 16 TGTGCCAGTAGTATCGAAGGGGTTCTTGCTGTACGGCCCCAGCATTTT CASSIEGVLAVRPQHF
once TRBJ2-7 TRBV5-6 . 15 TGTGCCAGCAGCTTGTTAACAGGATGGGAGGTAGAGCAGTACTTC CASSLLTGWEVEQYF
. TRBJ2-2 TRBV6-1 . 15 TGTGCCAGCAGTGCAAGGGTCGGGGGAACCGGGGAGCTGTTTTTT CASSARVGGTGELFF
. TRBJ1-5 TRBV28 . 15 TGTGCCAGCAGGGTTCGGGGAGAGAGCAATCAGCCCCAGCATTTT CASRVRGESNQPQHF
. TRBJ1-1 TRBV7-9 . 15 TGTGCCAGCAGCGAATTCAGGGGTTCGGCCACTGAAGCTTTCTTT CASSEFRGSATEAFF
. TRBJ2-4 TRBV6-1 TRBD1 19 TGTGCCAGCAGTGTACACCCCGGACAGGGGGCTATCGACAAAAACATTCAGTACTTC CASSVHPGQGAIDKNIQYF
. TRBJ1-1 TRBV14 TRBD1 14 TGTGCCAGCAGCTTACAGGGGAGGAACACTGAAGCTTTCTTT CASSLQGRNTEAFF
. TRBJ1-2 TRBV29-1 . 13 TGCAGCAGCCGCGAAGGACACTTCTATGGCTACACCTTC CSSREGHFYGYTF
few TRBJ2-7 TRBV5-6 . 13 TGTGCCAGCAGCTTGGTGTCGTTTTCGGAGCAGTACTTC CASSLVSFSEQYF
few TRBJ1-6 TRBV15 TRBD1 14 TGTGCCACCAGCACACAGGGGGATAATTCACCCCTCCACTTT CATSTQGDNSPLHF
. TRBJ2-1 TRBV7-9 . 12 TGTGCCAGCAGCTTAGCGGATACTATCGAGTTCTTC CASSLADTIEFF
. TRBJ2-5 TRBV7-9 . 13 TGTGCCAGCAGCTTATTAGTTCGAGAGACCCAGTACTTC CASSLLVRETQYF
. TRBJ2-2 TRBV5-6 TRBD1 15 TGTGCCAGCAGCTTGAGGACAGGGTACGCCGGGGAGCTGTTTTTT CASSLRTGYAGELFF
. TRBJ1-2 TRBV11-2 . 11 TGTGCCAGCTCGAGGGACTATGGCTACACCTTC CASSRDYGYTF
. TRBJ2-7 TRBV18 . 15 TGTGCCAGCTCACCGGACACCGCCTCGTCCTACGAGCAGTACTTC CASSPDTASSYEQYF
. TRBJ2-7 TRBV20-1 . 10 TGCAGTGCTAGCAGCTACGAGCAGTACTTC CSASSYEQYF
few TRBJ2-7 TRBV6-6 . 13 TGTGCCAGCAGTGTTGCCAGAACCTACGAGCAGTACTTC CASSVARTYEQYF
. TRBJ1-5 TRBV7-2 . 16 TGTGCCAGCAGCTTAAATTTTTGGGGGCTCGGTCAGCCCCAGCATTTT CASSLNFWGLGQPQHF
. TRBJ2-2 TRBV9 . 17 TGTGCCAGCAGCGTAGGTTTTGGGACTGGATACACCGGGGAGCTGTTTTTT CASSVGFGTGYTGELFF
. TRBJ1-1 TRBV18 TRBD1 17 TGTGCCAGCTCACCACGCGGACAGGGGTTCATGAACACTGAAGCTTTCTTT CASSPRGQGFMNTEAFF